The 19 T cell receptor beta chains reported below all come from one sample, sequenced in a study of blood T cell repertoires in COVID-19. TCRdb keeps only in-frame clones here, not all; method: immunoSEQ multiplex PCR. The data hold 250,000 to 350,000 clones, with 75% to 90% observed a single time. The sequenced sample consisted of peripheral blood. These receptors were taken from a woman aged 40 to 55 who had recovered from COVID-19.

This clone was detected a few times. Here the CDR3 reads CASSEEGVSQHF. For the CDR3, the DNA is TGTGCCAGCAGTGAAGAGGGGGTTTCCCAGCATTTT. V and J are TRBV2 and TRBJ1-5; maybe TRBD1 (6 bases). Looked up from germline, CDR1 is SNHLY and CDR2 is FYNNEI. The V end was cut by 1 base, the J end by 11 bases, with 9 bases between. The CDR3 spans 12 residues.

This sequence joins TRBV5-8 and TRBJ2-5; a possible D gene is TRBD1 (6 bases). Germline CDR1 and CDR2: SGHTS and YDEGEE. CDR3 length: 17 residues. V lost 4 bases to trimming and J lost 2 bases, with 21 bases between them. Here the CDR3 DNA reads TGTGCCAGCAGCCCCCTGGTGGGGACACGAGATCAAGAGACCCAGTACTTC. This sequence encodes CASSPLVGTRDQETQYF.

The chain employs TRBV9 and TRBJ2-3, with D perhaps TRBD2 (6 bases). Germline V gene data show CDR1 as SGDLS and CDR2 as YYNGEE. CDR3 length equals 15 residues. V lost 4 bases to trimming and J lost 9 bases, with 21 bases between them. The CDR3 nucleotides read TGTGCCAGCAGCCCGCGGGACTTCCCTCGCGGGACGCAGTATTTT. Protein sequence: CASSPRDFPRGTQYF.

The rearrangement uses TRBV9 and TRBJ1-4, with no clear D. CDR3 length: 15 amino acids. Trimming left V 1 base short and J 2 bases short, with 9 bases between. Germline values: CDR1 SGDLS, CDR2 YYNGEE. The CDR3 region is CASSVTPATNEKLFF. CDR3 DNA sequence: TGTGCCAGCAGCGTAACCCCAGCGACTAATGAAAAACTGTTTTTT.

This chain connects TRBV28 to TRBJ1-5; D unclear. Trimming stripped 2 bases from V and 6 bases from J, with 11 bases between. The germline gives CDR1 MDHEN, CDR2 SYDVKM. This CDR3 has 14 residues. CDR3 in DNA: TGTGCCAGCAGTTTAGGGTTGGCGGGTCAGCCCCAGCATTTT. The encoded protein is CASSLGLAGQPQHF. Full variable domain (remainder filled in from reference TRBV28 and TRBJ1-5): DVKVTQSSRYLVKRTGEKVFLECVQDMDHENMFWYRQDPGLGLRLIYFSYDVKMKEKGDIPEGYSVSREKKERFSLILESASTNQTSMYLCASSLGLAGQPQHFGDGTRLSIL.

V gene TRBV9 combines with J gene TRBJ2-5, with D possibly being TRBD2 (6 bases). The length of the CDR3 is 16 residues. Per the germline V gene, CDR1 is SGDLS and CDR2 is YYNGEE. The V end was cut by 2 bases, the J end by 5 bases, with 19 bases between. CDR3 bases: TGTGCCAGCAGCGTTACCGGGAGTACCGATAGCGAGACCCAGTACTTC. Amino acids: CASSVTGSTDSETQYF.

This chain uses TRBV2 with TRBJ2-1, with TRBD2 identical over 14 bases. Germline trimming cut 5 bases from V and 1 base from J; bases unmatched to any gene: 4. From germline, CDR1 is SNHLY and CDR2 FYNNEI. This CDR3 contains 17 residues. CDR3 amino acids: CASSSGLAGGSYNEQFF. CDR3 sequence (DNA): TGTGCCAGCAGTTCAGGACTAGCGGGAGGTTCCTACAATGAGCAGTTCTTC. Complete variable domain (other parts from reference TRBV2 and TRBJ2-1): EPEVTQTPSHQVTQMGQEVILRCVPISNHLYFYWYRQILGQKVEFLVSFYNNEISEKSEIFDDQFSVERPDGSNFTLKIRSTKLEDSAMYFCASSSGLAGGSYNEQFFGPGTRLTVL.

The rearrangement links TRBV24-1 to TRBJ1-4, with 9 bases that match TRBD1. V lost 3 bases and J lost 4; bases outside the gene matches: 14. The V gene's germline CDR1 is KGHDR and CDR2 SFDVKD. The CDR3 extends over 19 amino acids. The CDR3 protein is CATSDGLGQGVVGNEKLFF. The CDR3 DNA is TGTGCCACCAGTGATGGCCTGGGACAGGGAGTAGTTGGTAATGAAAAACTGTTTTTT.

The table lists this clone with a few counts. The chain is built from TRBV7-9 and TRBJ2-1, with D possibly matching TRBD2 (5 bases). Looked up from germline, CDR1 is SEHNR and CDR2 is FQNEAQ (reference sequence). V lost 4 bases and J lost 3, with 13 bases in between. The CDR3 is 15 residues long. Here the CDR3 DNA reads TGTGCCAGCAGCTACGACTCTAGCTTCTACAATGAGCAGTTCTTC. It encodes CASSYDSSFYNEQFF.

This chain connects TRBV7-9 to TRBJ2-5; TRBD1 is a possible D gene (5 bases). The CDR3 has 13 residues. Deletions cut 5 bases from V and 9 bases from J, with 16 bases between. Germline CDR1 SEHNR, CDR2 FQNEAQ (reference sequence). CDR3 sequence reads: CASSADQKGAQYF. CDR3 nucleotides: TGTGCCAGCAGCGCAGACCAAAAAGGGGCCCAGTACTTC.

CDR3 bases: TGTGCCAGCAGTTACTCCCGGGGTTTTTCACCCCTCCACTTT. Protein sequence: CASSYSRGFSPLHF. V usage is TRBV6-6 and J usage is TRBJ1-6; D is unclear. The germline V and J ends were trimmed by 0 bases and 9 bases, with 9 bases remaining between them. Germline assignment: CDR1 MNHNY and CDR2 SVGAGI (reference sequence). This CDR3 has 14 residues.

The sample holds a few counts of this clone. The chain is built from TRBV11-3 and TRBJ1-6; D perhaps matches TRBD1 (5 bases). The CDR3 totals 15 residues. V dropped 4 bases and J dropped 7 bases, with 14 bases sitting between them. Per germline, CDR1 SGHNT and CDR2 YENEEA. As DNA, the CDR3 is TGTGCCAGCAGCTCTGGACTGGGGGGAAATTCACCCCTCCACTTT. Its translation: CASSSGLGGNSPLHF.

The rearrangement links TRBV20-1 to TRBJ2-5; D unresolved. The ends were cut back, 3 bases at V and 1 base at J, with 9 bases in the middle. The CDR3 loop spans 13 amino acids. CDR1 is DFQATT and CDR2 is SNEGSKA in the germline V gene (reference sequence). CDR3 residues: CSASRDIQETQYF. Here the CDR3 DNA reads TGCAGTGCTAGTAGAGATATCCAAGAGACCCAGTACTTC.

This chain connects TRBV5-4 to TRBJ2-7; 10 nucleotides match TRBD2. CDR1 and CDR2 (germline): SGHNT, YYREEE (reference sequence). V lost 1 base, J lost 0 bases, and 1 base stayed unmatched. The CDR3 consists of 15 residues. The chain's CDR3 is CASSLTSGVSYEQYF. The CDR3 region has the DNA TGTGCCAGCAGCTTGACTAGCGGGGTCTCCTACGAGCAGTACTTC.

The genes are TRBV7-8 and TRBJ2-1; D may be TRBD2 (6 bases). V lost 5 bases and J 2 bases, leaving 19 bases between the germline ends. The CDR3 length is 17 residues. From germline, CDR1 is SGHVS and CDR2 FQNEAQ. The CDR3 DNA reads TGTGCCAGCAGCCTCCCCCTTGGAGGGAGAGCCTACAATGAGCAGTTCTTC. Its translation: CASSLPLGGRAYNEQFF. Looking up the rest from reference TRBV7-8 and TRBJ2-1 gives the full variable domain: GAGVSQSPRYKVAKRGQDVALRCDPISGHVSLFWYQQALGQGPEFLTYFQNEAQLDKSGLPSDRFFAERPEGSVSTLKIQRTQQEDSAVYLCASSLPLGGRAYNEQFFGPGTRLTVL.

In regard to this clone: Other nucleotide sequences in the sample specify the same CDR3. V usage is TRBV11-2 and J usage is TRBJ2-5; D is unclear. The CDR3 has 11 residues. Germline loops: CDR1 SGHAT, CDR2 FQNNGV. V gave up 4 bases and J gave up 2 bases, with 2 bases separating them. CDR3 in amino acids: CASSSQETQYF. The CDR3 nucleotides read TGTGCCAGCAGCTCTCAAGAGACCCAGTACTTC.

This chain links TRBV4-1 with TRBJ2-5; unclear D gene. CDR1 and CDR2 (germline): MGHRA, YSYEKL. V gave up 2 bases and J gave up 2 bases, with 9 bases separating them. This CDR3 has 14 residues. DNA for the CDR3: TGCGCCAGCAGCCAACAAGACGGGCAAGAGACCCAGTACTTC. As protein: CASSQQDGQETQYF.

The chain uses TRBV6-2 or TRBV6-3 and TRBJ2-3; D not resolved. CDR1 is MNHEY and CDR2 is SVGEGT in the germline V gene. The V and J ends lost 2 bases and 2 bases respectively, with 11 bases between them. The CDR3 length is 15 residues. The CDR3 nucleotides are TGTGCCAGCAGTTACGGGCCATCTGACACAGATACGCAGTATTTT. Translating it yields CASSYGPSDTDTQYF.

As DNA, the CDR3 is TGTGCCAGCAGCTTAAAGAGCACAGGGGGGTTTGACACCGGGGAGCTGTTTTTT. Translation gives CASSLKSTGGFDTGELFF. This chain connects TRBV7-8 to TRBJ2-2, with 8 bases that match TRBD1. The CDR3 has 18 residues. CDR1 and CDR2 (germline): SGHVS, FQNEAQ. V shed 2 bases, J shed 3 bases, and the junction held 11 bases outside the gene matches.